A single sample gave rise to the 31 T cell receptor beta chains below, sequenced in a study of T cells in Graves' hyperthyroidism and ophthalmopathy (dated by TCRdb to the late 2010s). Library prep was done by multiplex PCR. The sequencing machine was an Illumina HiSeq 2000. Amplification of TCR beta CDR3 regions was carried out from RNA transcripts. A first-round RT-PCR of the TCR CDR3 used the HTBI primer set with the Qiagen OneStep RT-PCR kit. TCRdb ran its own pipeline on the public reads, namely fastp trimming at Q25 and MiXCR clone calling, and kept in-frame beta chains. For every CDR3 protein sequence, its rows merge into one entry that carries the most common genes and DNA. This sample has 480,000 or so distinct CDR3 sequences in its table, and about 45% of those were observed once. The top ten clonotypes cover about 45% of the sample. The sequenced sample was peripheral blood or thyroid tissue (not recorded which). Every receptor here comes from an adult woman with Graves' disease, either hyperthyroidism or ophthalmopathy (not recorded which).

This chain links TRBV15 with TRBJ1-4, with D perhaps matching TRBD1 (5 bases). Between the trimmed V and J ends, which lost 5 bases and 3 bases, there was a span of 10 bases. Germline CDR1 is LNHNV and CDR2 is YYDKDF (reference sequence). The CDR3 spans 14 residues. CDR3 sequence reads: CATSVRGANEKLFF. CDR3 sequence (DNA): TGTGCCACCAGCGTCCGAGGGGCTAATGAAAAACTGTTTTTT.

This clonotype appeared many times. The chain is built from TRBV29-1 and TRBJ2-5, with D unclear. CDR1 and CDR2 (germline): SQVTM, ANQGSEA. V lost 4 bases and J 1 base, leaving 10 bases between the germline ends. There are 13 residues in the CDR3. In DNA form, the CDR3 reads TGCAGCGTTGTAAGGTCACCCCAAGAGACCCAGTACTTC. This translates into CSVVRSPQETQYF.

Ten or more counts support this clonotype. The CDR3 region is CASSLVRTDAYEQYF. Here the CDR3 DNA reads TGTGCCAGCAGCTTAGTCCGTACGGATGCCTACGAGCAGTACTTC. V gene TRBV7-8 combines with J gene TRBJ2-7, with unresolved D. Germline CDR1 SGHVS, CDR2 FQNEAQ. The CDR3 covers 15 residues. V was trimmed by 1 base and J by 2 bases, leaving 12 bases between them.

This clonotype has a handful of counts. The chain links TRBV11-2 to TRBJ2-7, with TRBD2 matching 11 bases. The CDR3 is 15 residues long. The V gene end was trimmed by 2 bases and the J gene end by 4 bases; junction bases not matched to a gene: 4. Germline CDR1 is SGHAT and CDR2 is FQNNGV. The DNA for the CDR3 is TGTGCCAGCAGCTTACCCGGGACTAGCGGTTACGAGCAGTACTTC. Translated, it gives CASSLPGTSGYEQYF.

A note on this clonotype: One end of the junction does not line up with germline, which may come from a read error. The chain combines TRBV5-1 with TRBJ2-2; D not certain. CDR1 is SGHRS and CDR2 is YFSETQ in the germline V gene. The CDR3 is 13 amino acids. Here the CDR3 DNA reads TGTGCCAGCAGTTGGCAAGGGCCCGGGGAGCTGTTTTTT. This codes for CASSWQGPGELFF.

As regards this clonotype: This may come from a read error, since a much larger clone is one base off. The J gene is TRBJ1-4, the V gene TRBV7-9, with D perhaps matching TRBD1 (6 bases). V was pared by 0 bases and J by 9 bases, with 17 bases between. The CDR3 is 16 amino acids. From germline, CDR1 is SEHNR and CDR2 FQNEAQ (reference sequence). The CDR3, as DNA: TGTGCCAGCAGCTTAGCTCAGAACAGGGCTAGGAAAAAACTGTTTTTT. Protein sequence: CASSLAQNRARKKLFF.

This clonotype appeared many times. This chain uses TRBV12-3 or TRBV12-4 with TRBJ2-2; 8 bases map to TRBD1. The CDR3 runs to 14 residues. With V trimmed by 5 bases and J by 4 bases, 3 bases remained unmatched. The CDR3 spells CASSRGQVTGELFF. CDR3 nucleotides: TGTGCCAGCAGTAGGGGACAGGTCACCGGGGAGCTGTTTTTT.

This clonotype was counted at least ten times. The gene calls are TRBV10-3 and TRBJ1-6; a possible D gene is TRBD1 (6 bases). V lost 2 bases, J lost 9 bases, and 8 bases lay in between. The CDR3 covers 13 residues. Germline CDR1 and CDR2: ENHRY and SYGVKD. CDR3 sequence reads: CAISEDRSSPLHF. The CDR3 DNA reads TGTGCCATCAGTGAGGACAGGTCTTCACCCCTCCACTTT.

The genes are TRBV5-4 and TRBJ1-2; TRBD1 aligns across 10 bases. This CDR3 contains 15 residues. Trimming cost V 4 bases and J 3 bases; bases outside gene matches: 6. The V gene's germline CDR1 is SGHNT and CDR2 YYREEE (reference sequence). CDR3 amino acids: CASSRGTGADYGYTF. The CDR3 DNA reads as TGTGCCAGCAGCCGTGGGACAGGGGCGGACTATGGCTACACCTTC.

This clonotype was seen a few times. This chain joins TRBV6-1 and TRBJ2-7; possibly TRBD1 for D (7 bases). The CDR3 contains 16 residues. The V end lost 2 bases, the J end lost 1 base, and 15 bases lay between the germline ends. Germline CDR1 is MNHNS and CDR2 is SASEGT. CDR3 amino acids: CASSESTGRLSYEQYF. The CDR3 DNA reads TGTGCCAGCAGTGAATCGACAGGGAGGCTATCCTACGAGCAGTACTTC.

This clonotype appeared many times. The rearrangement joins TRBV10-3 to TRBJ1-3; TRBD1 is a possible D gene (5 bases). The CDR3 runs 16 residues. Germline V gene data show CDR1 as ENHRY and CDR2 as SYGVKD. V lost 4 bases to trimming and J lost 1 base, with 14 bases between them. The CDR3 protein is CAISGRQTSSGNTIYF. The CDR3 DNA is TGTGCCATCAGTGGGAGACAGACATCGTCTGGAAACACCATATATTTT.

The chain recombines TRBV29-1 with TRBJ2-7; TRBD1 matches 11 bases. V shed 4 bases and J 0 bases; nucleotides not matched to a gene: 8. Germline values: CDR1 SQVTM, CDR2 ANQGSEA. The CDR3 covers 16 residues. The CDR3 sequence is CSVVSGTGGSSYEQYF. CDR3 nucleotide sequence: TGCAGCGTTGTCTCTGGGACAGGGGGAAGCTCCTACGAGCAGTACTTC.

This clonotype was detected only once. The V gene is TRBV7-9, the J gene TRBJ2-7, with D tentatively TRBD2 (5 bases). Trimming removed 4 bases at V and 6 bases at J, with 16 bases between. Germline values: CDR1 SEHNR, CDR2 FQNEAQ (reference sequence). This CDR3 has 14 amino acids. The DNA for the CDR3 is TGTGCCAGCAGCTCGTCGAGGGTTTTGGCCGAGCAGTACTTC. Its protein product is CASSSSRVLAEQYF.

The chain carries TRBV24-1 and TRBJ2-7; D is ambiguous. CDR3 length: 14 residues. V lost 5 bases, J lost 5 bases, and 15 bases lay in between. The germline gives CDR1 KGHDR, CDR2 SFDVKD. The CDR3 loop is CATSGFPASDEQYF. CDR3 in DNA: TGTGCCACCAGTGGCTTCCCCGCCTCGGACGAGCAGTACTTC.

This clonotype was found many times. The CDR3: CASSLRNNQPQHF. CDR3 nucleotide sequence: TGTGCCAGCAGCTTAAGGAACAATCAGCCCCAGCATTTT. The chain employs TRBV7-2 and TRBJ1-5; D remains ambiguous. This CDR3 has 13 amino acids. Germline CDR1 is SGHTA and CDR2 is FQGNSA. Between the trimmed V and J ends, which lost 2 bases and 3 bases, there was a span of 5 bases.

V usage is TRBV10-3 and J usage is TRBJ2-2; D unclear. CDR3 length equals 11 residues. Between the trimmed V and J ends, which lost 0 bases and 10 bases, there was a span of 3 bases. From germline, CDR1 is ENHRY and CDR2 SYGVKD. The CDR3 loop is CAISESEELFF. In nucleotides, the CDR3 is TGTGCCATCAGTGAGTCAGAGGAGCTGTTTTTT.

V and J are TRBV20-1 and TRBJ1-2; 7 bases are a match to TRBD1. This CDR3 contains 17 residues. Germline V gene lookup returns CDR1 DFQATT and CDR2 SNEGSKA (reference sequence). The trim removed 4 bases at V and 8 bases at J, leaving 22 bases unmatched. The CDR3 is CSATDRDRRLRLSGYTF. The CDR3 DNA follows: TGCAGTGCTACCGACCGGGACAGACGGCTAAGGCTATCGGGCTACACCTTC.

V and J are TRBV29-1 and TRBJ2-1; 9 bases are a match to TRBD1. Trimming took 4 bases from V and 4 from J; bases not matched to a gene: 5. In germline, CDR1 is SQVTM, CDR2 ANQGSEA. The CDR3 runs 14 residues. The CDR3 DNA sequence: TGCAGCGTTGGAGGACAGGGGAAGTACAATGAGCAGTTCTTC. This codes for CSVGGQGKYNEQFF.

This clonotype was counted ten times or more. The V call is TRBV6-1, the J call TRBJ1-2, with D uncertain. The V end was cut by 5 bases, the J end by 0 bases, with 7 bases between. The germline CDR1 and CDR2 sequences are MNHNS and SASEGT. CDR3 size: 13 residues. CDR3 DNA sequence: TGTGCCAGCAGTTTGGAGCCTAACTATGGCTACACCTTC. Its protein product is CASSLEPNYGYTF.

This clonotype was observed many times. The DNA for the CDR3 is TGTGCCAGCAGCTTACTCTCTAGCGGGAGGGCGGGCGAGCAGTACTTC. This translates into CASSLLSSGRAGEQYF. The chain is built from TRBV7-8 and TRBJ2-7; 12 nucleotides align to TRBD2. The CDR3 covers 16 residues. Germline CDR1 is SGHVS and CDR2 is FQNEAQ. V lost 2 bases and J lost 6; bases outside the gene matches: 8.

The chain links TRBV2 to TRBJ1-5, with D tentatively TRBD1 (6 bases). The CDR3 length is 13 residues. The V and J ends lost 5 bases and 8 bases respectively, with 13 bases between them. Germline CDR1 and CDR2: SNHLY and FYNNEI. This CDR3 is CASSFTGLKPQHF. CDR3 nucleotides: TGTGCCAGCAGTTTTACAGGGTTAAAGCCCCAGCATTTT.

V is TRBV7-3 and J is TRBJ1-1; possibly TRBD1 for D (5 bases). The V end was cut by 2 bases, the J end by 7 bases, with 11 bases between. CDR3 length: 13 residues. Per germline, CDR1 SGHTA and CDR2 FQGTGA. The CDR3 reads CASSLGTQDEAFF. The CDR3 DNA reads TGTGCCAGCAGCTTAGGGACTCAAGATGAAGCTTTCTTT.

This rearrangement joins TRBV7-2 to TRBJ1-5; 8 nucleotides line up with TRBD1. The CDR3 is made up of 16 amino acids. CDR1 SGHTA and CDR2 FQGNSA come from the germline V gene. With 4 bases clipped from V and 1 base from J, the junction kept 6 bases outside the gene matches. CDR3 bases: TGTGCCAGCAGCTCCCGGACAGGGTGGAGCAATCAGCCCCAGCATTTT. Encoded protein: CASSSRTGWSNQPQHF.

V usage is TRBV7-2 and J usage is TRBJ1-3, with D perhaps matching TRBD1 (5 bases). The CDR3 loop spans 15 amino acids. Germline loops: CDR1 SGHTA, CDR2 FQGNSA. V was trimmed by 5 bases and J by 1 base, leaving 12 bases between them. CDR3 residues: CASSPRRGSGNTIYF. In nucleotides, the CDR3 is TGTGCCAGCAGCCCACGCCGGGGGTCTGGAAACACCATATATTTT.

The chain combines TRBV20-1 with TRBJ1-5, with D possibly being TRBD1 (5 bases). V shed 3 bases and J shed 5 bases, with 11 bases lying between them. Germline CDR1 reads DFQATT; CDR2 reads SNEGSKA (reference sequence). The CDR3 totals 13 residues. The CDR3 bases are TGCAGTGCTAGGAGAGACAGTGATCAGCCCCAGCATTTT. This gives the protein CSARRDSDQPQHF.

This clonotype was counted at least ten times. CDR3: CSADRANYGYTF. The CDR3 coding sequence is TGCAGTGCGGACAGGGCTAACTATGGCTACACCTTC. This chain uses TRBV20-1 with TRBJ1-2, with 8 bases fitting TRBD1. The CDR3 is 12 amino acids. Trimming at V came to 6 bases and at J to 0 bases, leaving 0 bases not matched to a gene. Germline CDR1 and CDR2: DFQATT and SNEGSKA (reference sequence).

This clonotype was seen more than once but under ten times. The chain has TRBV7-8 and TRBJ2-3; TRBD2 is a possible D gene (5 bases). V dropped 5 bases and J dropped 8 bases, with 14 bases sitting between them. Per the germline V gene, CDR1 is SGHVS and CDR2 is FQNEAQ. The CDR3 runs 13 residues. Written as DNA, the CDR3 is TGTGCCAGCAGCCCTAACGAGGGCGGTACGCAGTATTTT. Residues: CASSPNEGGTQYF. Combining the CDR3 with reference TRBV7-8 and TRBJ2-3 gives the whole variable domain GAGVSQSPRYKVAKRGQDVALRCDPISGHVSLFWYQQALGQGPEFLTYFQNEAQLDKSGLPSDRFFAERPEGSVSTLKIQRTQQEDSAVYLCASSPNEGGTQYFGPGTRLTVL.

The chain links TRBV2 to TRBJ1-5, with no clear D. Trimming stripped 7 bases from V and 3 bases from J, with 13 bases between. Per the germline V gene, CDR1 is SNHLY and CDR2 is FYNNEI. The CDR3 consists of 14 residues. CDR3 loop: CASTVRQNNQPQHF. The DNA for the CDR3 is TGTGCCAGCACCGTCCGGCAGAACAATCAGCCCCAGCATTTT.

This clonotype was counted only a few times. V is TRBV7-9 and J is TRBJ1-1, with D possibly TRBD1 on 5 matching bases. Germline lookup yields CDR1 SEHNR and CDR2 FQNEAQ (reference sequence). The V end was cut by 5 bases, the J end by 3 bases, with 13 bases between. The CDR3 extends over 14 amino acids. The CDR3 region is CASSEQWGDTEAFF. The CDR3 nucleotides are TGTGCCAGCAGCGAACAGTGGGGGGACACTGAAGCTTTCTTT.

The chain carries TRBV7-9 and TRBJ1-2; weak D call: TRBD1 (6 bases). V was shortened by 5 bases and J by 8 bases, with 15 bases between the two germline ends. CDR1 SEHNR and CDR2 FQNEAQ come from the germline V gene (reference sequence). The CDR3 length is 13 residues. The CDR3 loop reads CASSKQGMEGYTF. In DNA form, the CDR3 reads TGTGCCAGCAGCAAACAGGGTATGGAAGGCTACACCTTC.

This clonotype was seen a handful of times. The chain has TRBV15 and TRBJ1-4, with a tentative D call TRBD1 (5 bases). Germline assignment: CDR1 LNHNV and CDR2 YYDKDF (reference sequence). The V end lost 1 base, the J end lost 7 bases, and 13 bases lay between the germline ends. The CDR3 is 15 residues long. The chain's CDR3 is CATSRALRVGEKLFF. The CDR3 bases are TGTGCCACCAGCAGAGCACTCAGGGTTGGTGAAAAACTGTTTTTT.